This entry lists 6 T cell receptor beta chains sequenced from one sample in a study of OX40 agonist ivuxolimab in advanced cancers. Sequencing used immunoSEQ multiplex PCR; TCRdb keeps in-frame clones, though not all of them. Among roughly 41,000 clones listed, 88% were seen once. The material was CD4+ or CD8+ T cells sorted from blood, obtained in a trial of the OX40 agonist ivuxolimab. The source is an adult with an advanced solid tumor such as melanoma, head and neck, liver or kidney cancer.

The CDR3 reads CASSRTAPQGRGHNEKLFF. The DNA for the CDR3 is TGCGCCAGCAGCCGGACAGCCCCCCAGGGGAGGGGGCATAATGAAAAACTGTTTTTT. This rearrangement joins TRBV4-1 to TRBJ1-4; TRBD1 matches at 7 bases. Germline CDR1 and CDR2: MGHRA and YSYEKL. This CDR3 contains 19 residues. The ends lost 4 bases at V and 4 bases at J; junction bases unmatched: 18.

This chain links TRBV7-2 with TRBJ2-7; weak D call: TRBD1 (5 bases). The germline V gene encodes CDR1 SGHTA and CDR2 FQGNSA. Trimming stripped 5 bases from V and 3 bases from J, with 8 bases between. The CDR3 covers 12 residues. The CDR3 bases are TGTGCCAGCAGCCAGCAGGGCTACGAGCAGTACTTC. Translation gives CASSQQGYEQYF.

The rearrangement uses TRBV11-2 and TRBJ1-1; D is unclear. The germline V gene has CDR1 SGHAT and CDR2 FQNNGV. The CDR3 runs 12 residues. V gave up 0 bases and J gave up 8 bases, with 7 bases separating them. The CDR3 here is CASSLDFGEAFF. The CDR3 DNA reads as TGTGCCAGCAGCTTAGATTTTGGAGAAGCTTTCTTT.

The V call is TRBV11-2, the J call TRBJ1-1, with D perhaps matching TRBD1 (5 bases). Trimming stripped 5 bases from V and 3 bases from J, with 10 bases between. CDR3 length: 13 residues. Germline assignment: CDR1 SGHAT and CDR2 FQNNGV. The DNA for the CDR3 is TGTGCCAGCAGCACCCAGGGAGACACTGAAGCTTTCTTT. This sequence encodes CASSTQGDTEAFF.

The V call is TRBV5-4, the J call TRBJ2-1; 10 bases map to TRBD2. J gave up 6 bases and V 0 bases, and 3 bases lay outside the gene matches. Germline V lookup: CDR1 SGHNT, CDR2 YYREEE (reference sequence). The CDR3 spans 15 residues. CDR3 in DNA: TGTGCCAGCAGCTTGGGGCTAGCGGGAGTCAATGAGCAGTTCTTC. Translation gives CASSLGLAGVNEQFF.

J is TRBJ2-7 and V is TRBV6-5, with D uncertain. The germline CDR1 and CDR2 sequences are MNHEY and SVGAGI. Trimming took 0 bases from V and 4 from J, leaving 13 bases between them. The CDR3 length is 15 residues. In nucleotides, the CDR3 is TGTGCCAGCAGTTACTCAGTCGTCGAAGGGTACGAGCAGTACTTC. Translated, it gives CASSYSVVEGYEQYF.